These T cell receptor beta chains were read from a single sample in a study of cytomegalovirus exposure and HLA in healthy donors. Data came from immunoSEQ multiplex PCR; TCRdb stores just in-frame clones and leaves some out. The table has roughly 140,000 clones, over 75% seen once. Input material: PBMCs. The receptors come from a male donor in good health and CMV-seronegative. Each CDR3 is given with its conserved first and last residue. A D gene is named only where the DNA matches it firmly. Rows give clone size only sometimes, using once, few, many, or a class for an expanded clone.

CDR3 protein: CASSQLQGSIDEQFF; CDR3 DNA: TGTGCCAGCAGCCAACTCCAGGGGAGTATCGATGAGCAGTTCTTC; D gene: .; clone size: .; J gene: TRBJ2-1; V gene: TRBV14
CDR3 protein: CASSQVDDSYLSGNTIYF; CDR3 DNA: TGCGCCAGCAGCCAAGTCGATGACTCTTACCTCTCTGGAAACACCATATATTTT; D gene: .; clone size: .; J gene: TRBJ1-3; V gene: TRBV4-3
CDR3 protein: CASSLSPQGGETQYF; CDR3 DNA: TGCGCCAGCAGCTTGTCTCCGCAGGGGGGAGAGACCCAGTACTTC; D gene: .; clone size: few; J gene: TRBJ2-5; V gene: TRBV5-1
CDR3 protein: CSVRDRSYNEQFF; CDR3 DNA: TGCAGCGTGCGGGACAGGTCCTACAATGAGCAGTTCTTC; D gene: TRBD1; clone size: .; J gene: TRBJ2-1; V gene: TRBV29-1
CDR3 protein: CASSPPLLAAKQFF; CDR3 DNA: TGTGCCAGCTCACCACCCCTGCTTGCGGCGAAGCAGTTCTTC; D gene: .; clone size: .; J gene: TRBJ2-1; V gene: TRBV18
CDR3 protein: CASSASGTGELGGIQYF; CDR3 DNA: TGTGCCAGCAGTGCCTCCGGGACAGGGGAGCTTGGGGGCATTCAGTACTTC; D gene: TRBD1; clone size: .; J gene: TRBJ2-4; V gene: TRBV2
CDR3 protein: CASSQAPGTDYGYTF; CDR3 DNA: TGCGCCAGCAGCCAAGCTCCCGGGACAGACTATGGCTACACCTTC; D gene: TRBD1; clone size: .; J gene: TRBJ1-2; V gene: TRBV4-3
CDR3 protein: CASSLDAENYGYTF; CDR3 DNA: TGTGCCAGCAGCTTAGATGCGGAAAACTATGGCTACACCTTC; D gene: .; clone size: few; J gene: TRBJ1-2; V gene: TRBV7-9
CDR3 protein: CASSLARLAGGRNEQFF; CDR3 DNA: TGTGCCAGCAGCTTAGCGCGGCTAGCGGGGGGAAGGAATGAGCAGTTCTTC; D gene: TRBD2; clone size: .; J gene: TRBJ2-1; V gene: TRBV7-9
CDR3 protein: CASSPRLAGLEQFF; CDR3 DNA: TGTGCCAGCAGCCCACGACTAGCGGGTTTGGAGCAGTTCTTC; D gene: TRBD2; clone size: .; J gene: TRBJ2-1; V gene: TRBV9
CDR3 protein: CASSRAGNTIYF; CDR3 DNA: TGTGCCAGCAGCAGGGCAGGAAACACCATATATTTT; D gene: .; clone size: few; J gene: TRBJ1-3; V gene: TRBV25-1
CDR3 protein: CASSQPPLQQSPGYF; CDR3 DNA: TGCGCCAGCAGTCAACCACCCCTCCAACAGAGCCCTGGCTATTTT; D gene: .; clone size: .; J gene: TRBJ1-3; V gene: TRBV23-1
CDR3 protein: CASSFVLAGDVNEQFF; CDR3 DNA: TGTGCCAGCAGCTTCGTACTAGCGGGGGACGTCAATGAGCAGTTCTTC; D gene: TRBD2; clone size: few; J gene: TRBJ2-1; V gene: TRBV13
CDR3 protein: CASSPWDRYTEAFF; CDR3 DNA: TGTGCCAGCAGTCCATGGGACAGGTACACTGAAGCTTTCTTT; D gene: TRBD1; clone size: few; J gene: TRBJ1-1; V gene: TRBV27
CDR3 protein: CASSQWPGQGATSGSDEQFF; CDR3 DNA: TGTGCCAGCAGCCAATGGCCGGGACAGGGGGCAACTAGCGGGAGTGACGAGCAGTTCTTC; D gene: .; clone size: .; J gene: TRBJ2-1; V gene: TRBV16
CDR3 protein: CASSLSLGVKLFF; CDR3 DNA: TGTGCCAGCAGCTTATCCCTAGGGGTAAAACTGTTTTTT; D gene: .; clone size: .; J gene: TRBJ1-4; V gene: TRBV7-2
CDR3 protein: CASSYVGDYEQFF; CDR3 DNA: TGTGCCAGCAGTTACGTGGGAGACTATGAGCAGTTCTTC; D gene: .; clone size: once; J gene: TRBJ2-1; V gene: TRBV6-6
CDR3 protein: CASSLGWEGAYNSPLHF; CDR3 DNA: TGCGCCAGCAGCTTGGGTTGGGAGGGTGCCTATAATTCACCCCTCCACTTT; D gene: .; clone size: .; J gene: TRBJ1-6; V gene: TRBV5-1
CDR3 protein: CSSSFGGSEQYF; CDR3 DNA: TGTTCCAGCAGCTTTGGAGGATCCGAGCAGTACTTC; D gene: .; clone size: .; J gene: TRBJ2-7; V gene: TRBV7-9
CDR3 protein: CASKRRRGIGNQPQHF; CDR3 DNA: TGTGCCAGCAAACGGAGGAGGGGCATCGGGAATCAGCCCCAGCATTTT; D gene: .; clone size: .; J gene: TRBJ1-5; V gene: TRBV5-8
CDR3 protein: CASSSTGMNTEAFF; CDR3 DNA: TGTGCCAGCAGCTCAACAGGGATGAACACTGAAGCTTTCTTT; D gene: .; clone size: .; J gene: TRBJ1-1; V gene: TRBV7-2
CDR3 protein: CASSTHWTENTEAFF; CDR3 DNA: TGTGCCAGCAGTACTCATTGGACAGAGAACACTGAAGCTTTCTTT; D gene: .; clone size: .; J gene: TRBJ1-1; V gene: TRBV27
CDR3 protein: CASSPRTGAGTGELFF; CDR3 DNA: TGTGCCAGCTCACCACGGACAGGGGCGGGCACCGGGGAGCTGTTTTTT; D gene: TRBD1; clone size: few; J gene: TRBJ2-2; V gene: TRBV18
CDR3 protein: CASSMPVRLAGDHEQFF; CDR3 DNA: TGTGCCAGTAGTATGCCCGTCAGACTAGCGGGAGACCATGAGCAGTTCTTC; D gene: TRBD2; clone size: .; J gene: TRBJ2-1; V gene: TRBV19
CDR3 protein: CASSYGSDTQYF; CDR3 DNA: TGTGCCAGCAGTTACGGCTCAGATACGCAGTATTTT; D gene: .; clone size: .; J gene: TRBJ2-3; V gene: TRBV6-5
CDR3 protein: CASSSSTGANVLTF; CDR3 DNA: TGCGCCAGCAGCTCGAGTACTGGGGCCAACGTCCTGACTTTC; D gene: .; clone size: .; J gene: TRBJ2-6; V gene: TRBV5-1
CDR3 protein: CASSAGTGDYYEQYF; CDR3 DNA: TGTGCCAGCAGCGCCGGGACAGGGGACTACTACGAGCAGTACTTC; D gene: TRBD1; clone size: .; J gene: TRBJ2-7; V gene: TRBV9
CDR3 protein: CASSLALAGGYNEQFF; CDR3 DNA: TGTGCCAGCAGCTTAGCGCTAGCGGGGGGATACAATGAGCAGTTCTTC; D gene: TRBD2; clone size: once; J gene: TRBJ2-1; V gene: TRBV7-8
CDR3 protein: CASSSAQGAIPGELFF; CDR3 DNA: TGTGCCAGCAGCAGCGCACAGGGGGCAATACCCGGGGAGCTGTTTTTT; D gene: TRBD1; clone size: .; J gene: TRBJ2-2; V gene: TRBV7-8
CDR3 protein: CASSFPGGGMNTEAFF; CDR3 DNA: TGTGCCAGCAGCTTCCCGGGGGGGGGTATGAACACTGAAGCTTTCTTT; D gene: .; clone size: .; J gene: TRBJ1-1; V gene: TRBV11-3
CDR3 protein: CASSRTGYSYNEQFF; CDR3 DNA: TGTGCCAGCAGCCGGACAGGGTATTCCTACAATGAGCAGTTCTTC; D gene: TRBD1; clone size: .; J gene: TRBJ2-1; V gene: TRBV11-2
CDR3 protein: CASSIGRANTEAFF; CDR3 DNA: TGTGCCAGTAGTATAGGCAGGGCGAACACTGAAGCTTTCTTT; D gene: .; clone size: .; J gene: TRBJ1-1; V gene: TRBV19
CDR3 protein: CASSLVGKRGAYNEQFF; CDR3 DNA: TGTGCCAGCAGCTTAGTGGGAAAGCGGGGGGCCTACAATGAGCAGTTCTTC; D gene: TRBD2; clone size: .; J gene: TRBJ2-1; V gene: TRBV7-2
CDR3 protein: CASSYGLAINEQFF; CDR3 DNA: TGTGCCAGCAGCTACGGACTAGCGATCAATGAGCAGTTCTTC; D gene: TRBD2; clone size: .; J gene: TRBJ2-1; V gene: TRBV5-4
CDR3 protein: CASSLVAGGGTDTQYF; CDR3 DNA: TGTGCCAGCAGCTTGGTAGCGGGGGGAGGCACAGATACGCAGTATTTT; D gene: TRBD2; clone size: .; J gene: TRBJ2-3; V gene: TRBV5-4
CDR3 protein: CASSPGTGSDGVYGYTF; CDR3 DNA: TGCGCCAGCAGCCCCGGGACAGGGTCCGATGGAGTCTATGGCTACACCTTC; D gene: TRBD1; clone size: few; J gene: TRBJ1-2; V gene: TRBV5-1
CDR3 protein: CASSVEDRGGNEKLFF; CDR3 DNA: TGTGCCAGCAGCGTCGAAGATAGGGGGGGTAATGAAAAACTGTTTTTT; D gene: .; clone size: .; J gene: TRBJ1-4; V gene: TRBV9
CDR3 protein: CASSSDGGGGPQYF; CDR3 DNA: TGTGCCAGCAGCTCCGACGGTGGAGGGGGCCCACAGTACTTC; D gene: .; clone size: .; J gene: TRBJ2-5; V gene: TRBV5-6
CDR3 protein: CASSLAGTAPNYGYTF; CDR3 DNA: TGTGCCAGCAGCTTAGCGGGGACAGCGCCTAACTATGGCTACACCTTC; D gene: TRBD1; clone size: .; J gene: TRBJ1-2; V gene: TRBV7-2